This TCR beta chain was observed in a study of T-cell reconstitution after alpha-beta-depleted transplantation in children. A library of TCRbeta sequences, prepared with unique molecular identifiers, was generated. Each CDR3 protein gets one entry after TCRdb re-called the PCR reads with MiXCR. The sample holds under 140,000 distinct CDR3 sequences, over 9% seen once. This clonotype was counted many times. There are 14 residues in the CDR3. From germline, CDR1 is LGHNA and CDR2 YSLEER. Trimming stripped 0 bases from V and 9 bases from J, with 12 bases between. This sequence was found in a human donor who donated a stem cell graft to a child with acute lymphoblastic leukemia. Sequences were derived from PBMCs from the stem cell graft donor, sampled from the stem cell graft. The rearrangement joins TRBV4-3 to TRBJ2-1, with a possible D match to TRBD1 (5 bases). For the CDR3, the DNA is TGCGCCAGCAGCCAAGAAACCGGGCAGGGTGAGCAGTTCTTC. This translates into CASSQETGQGEQFF.